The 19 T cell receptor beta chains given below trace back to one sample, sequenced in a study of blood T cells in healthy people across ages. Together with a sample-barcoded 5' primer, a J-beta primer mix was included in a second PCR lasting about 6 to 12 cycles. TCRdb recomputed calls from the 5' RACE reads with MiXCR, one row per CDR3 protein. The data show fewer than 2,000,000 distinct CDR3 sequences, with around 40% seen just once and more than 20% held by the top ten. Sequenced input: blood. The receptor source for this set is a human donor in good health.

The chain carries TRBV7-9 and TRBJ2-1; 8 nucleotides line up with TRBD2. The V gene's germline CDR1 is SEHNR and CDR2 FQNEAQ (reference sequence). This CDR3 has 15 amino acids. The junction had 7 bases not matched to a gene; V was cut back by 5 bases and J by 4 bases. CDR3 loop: CASSLREGIYNEQFF. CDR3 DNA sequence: TGTGCCAGCAGCCTCCGGGAGGGGATTTACAATGAGCAGTTCTTC. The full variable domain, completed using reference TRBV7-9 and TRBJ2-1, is DTGVSQNPRHKITKRGQNVTFRCDPISEHNRLYWYRQTLGQGPEFLTYFQNEAQLEKSRLLSDRFSAERPKGSFSTLEIQRTEQGDSAMYLCASSLREGIYNEQFFGPGTRLTVL.

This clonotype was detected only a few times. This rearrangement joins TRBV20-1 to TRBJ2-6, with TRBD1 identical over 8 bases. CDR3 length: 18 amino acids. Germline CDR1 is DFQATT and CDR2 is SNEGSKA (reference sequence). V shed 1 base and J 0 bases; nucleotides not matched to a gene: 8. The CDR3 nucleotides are TGCAGTGCTAGAGCTCCGGGACAGGCAAACTCTGGGGCCAACGTCCTGACTTTC. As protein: CSARAPGQANSGANVLTF.

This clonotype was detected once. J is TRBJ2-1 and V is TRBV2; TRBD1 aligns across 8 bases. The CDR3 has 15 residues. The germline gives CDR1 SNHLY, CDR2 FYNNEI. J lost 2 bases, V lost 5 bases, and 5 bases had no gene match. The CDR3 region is CASSSDRAPYNEQFF. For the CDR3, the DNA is TGTGCCAGCAGTTCGGACAGGGCGCCCTACAATGAGCAGTTCTTC.

Here the CDR3 reads CASIKSTEAFF. CDR3 in DNA: TGTGCCAGCATTAAGAGTACTGAAGCTTTCTTT. The V call is TRBV6-2 or TRBV6-3, the J call TRBJ1-1; D gene unclear. Germline V gene sequence: CDR1 MNHEY, CDR2 SVGEGT. Trimming took off 7 bases at V and 5 bases at J, with 8 bases between the two ends. The CDR3 sequence is 11 residues long.

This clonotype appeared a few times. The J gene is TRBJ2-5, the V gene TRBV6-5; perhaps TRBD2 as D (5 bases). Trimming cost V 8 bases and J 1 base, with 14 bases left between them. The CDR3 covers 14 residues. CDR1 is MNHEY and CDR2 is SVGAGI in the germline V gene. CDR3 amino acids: CASQGPGFQETQYF. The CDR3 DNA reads TGTGCCAGCCAAGGTCCGGGGTTCCAAGAGACCCAGTACTTC.

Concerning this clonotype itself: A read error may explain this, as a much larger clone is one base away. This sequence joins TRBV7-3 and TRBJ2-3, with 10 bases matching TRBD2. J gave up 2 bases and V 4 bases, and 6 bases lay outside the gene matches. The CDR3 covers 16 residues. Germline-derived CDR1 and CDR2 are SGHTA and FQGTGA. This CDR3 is CASSSKLAGITDTQYF. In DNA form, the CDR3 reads TGTGCCAGCAGCTCCAAACTAGCGGGGATCACAGATACGCAGTATTTT.

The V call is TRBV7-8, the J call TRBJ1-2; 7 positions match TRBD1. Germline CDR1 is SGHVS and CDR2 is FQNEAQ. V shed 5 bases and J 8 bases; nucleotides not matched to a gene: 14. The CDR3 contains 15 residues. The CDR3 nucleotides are TGTGCCAGCAGCCCCTCCGGGACAGTACTTTCCGGCTACACCTTC. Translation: CASSPSGTVLSGYTF.

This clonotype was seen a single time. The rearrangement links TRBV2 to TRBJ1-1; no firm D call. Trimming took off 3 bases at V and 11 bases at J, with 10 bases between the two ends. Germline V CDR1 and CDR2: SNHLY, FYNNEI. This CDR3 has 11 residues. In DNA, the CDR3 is TGTGCCAGCAGTGACCTCAACCCGGCTTTCTTT. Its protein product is CASSDLNPAFF.

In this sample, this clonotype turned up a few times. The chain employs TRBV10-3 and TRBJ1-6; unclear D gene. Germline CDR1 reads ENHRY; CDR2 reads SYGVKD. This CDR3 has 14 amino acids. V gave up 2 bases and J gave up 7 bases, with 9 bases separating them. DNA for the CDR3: TGTGCCATCAGTGAGGAATTAGCAAATTCACCCCTCCACTTT. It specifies CAISEELANSPLHF.

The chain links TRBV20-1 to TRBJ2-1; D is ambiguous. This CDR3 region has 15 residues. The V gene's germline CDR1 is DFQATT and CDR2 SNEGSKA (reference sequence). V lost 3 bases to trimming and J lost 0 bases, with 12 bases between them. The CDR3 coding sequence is TGCAGTGCTAGGACTTATCTGAGCTCCTACAATGAGCAGTTCTTC. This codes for CSARTYLSSYNEQFF.

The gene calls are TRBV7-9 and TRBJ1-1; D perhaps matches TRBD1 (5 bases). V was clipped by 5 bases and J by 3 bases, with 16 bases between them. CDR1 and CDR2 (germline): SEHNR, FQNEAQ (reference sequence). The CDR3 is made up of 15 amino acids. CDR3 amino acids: CASSNLGAGDTEAFF. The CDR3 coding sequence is TGTGCCAGCAGCAATCTAGGTGCGGGGGACACTGAAGCTTTCTTT.

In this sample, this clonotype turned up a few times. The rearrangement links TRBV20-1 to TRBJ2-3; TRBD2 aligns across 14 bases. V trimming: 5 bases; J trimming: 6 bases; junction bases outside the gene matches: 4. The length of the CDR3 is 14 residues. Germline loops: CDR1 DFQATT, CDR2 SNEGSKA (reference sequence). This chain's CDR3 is CSALTSGGADTQYF. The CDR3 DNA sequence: TGCAGTGCTTTGACTAGCGGGGGGGCGGATACGCAGTATTTT.

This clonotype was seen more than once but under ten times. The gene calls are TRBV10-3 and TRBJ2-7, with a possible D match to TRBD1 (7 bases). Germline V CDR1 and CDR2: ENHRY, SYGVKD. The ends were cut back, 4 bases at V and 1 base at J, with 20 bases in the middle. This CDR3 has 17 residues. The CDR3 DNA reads TGTGCCATCAGTGGGGAGGAGGGACAGAGGATATCCTACGAGCAGTACTTC. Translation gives CAISGEEGQRISYEQYF.

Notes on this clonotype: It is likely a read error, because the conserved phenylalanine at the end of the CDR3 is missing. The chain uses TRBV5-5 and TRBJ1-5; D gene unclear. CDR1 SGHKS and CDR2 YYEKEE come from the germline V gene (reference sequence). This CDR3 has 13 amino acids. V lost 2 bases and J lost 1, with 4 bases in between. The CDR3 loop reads CASSFGSNQPQHY. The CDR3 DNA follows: TGTGCCAGCAGCTTTGGGAGCAATCAGCCCCAGCATTAT.

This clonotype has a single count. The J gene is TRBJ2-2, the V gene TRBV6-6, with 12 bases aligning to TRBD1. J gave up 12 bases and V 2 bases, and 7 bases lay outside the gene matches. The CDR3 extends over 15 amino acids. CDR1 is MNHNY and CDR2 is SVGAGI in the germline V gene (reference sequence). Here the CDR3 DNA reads TGTGCCAGCAGTTACCCCGGGACAGGGGGCAGTAAGCTGTTTTTT. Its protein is CASSYPGTGGSKLFF.

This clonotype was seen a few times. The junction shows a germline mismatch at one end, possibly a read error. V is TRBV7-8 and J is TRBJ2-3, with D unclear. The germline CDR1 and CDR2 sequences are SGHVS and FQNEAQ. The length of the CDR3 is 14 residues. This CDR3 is CASSLTAPTDTLYF. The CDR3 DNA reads TGTGCCAGCAGCTTAACAGCACCCACAGATACGCTGTATTTT.

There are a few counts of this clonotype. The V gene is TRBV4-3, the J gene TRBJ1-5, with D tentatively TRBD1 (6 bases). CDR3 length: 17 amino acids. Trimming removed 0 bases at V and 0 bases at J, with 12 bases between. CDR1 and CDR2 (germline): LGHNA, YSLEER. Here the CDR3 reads CASSQEGHHYSNQPQHF. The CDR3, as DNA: TGCGCCAGCAGCCAAGAGGGACACCATTATAGCAATCAGCCCCAGCATTTT.

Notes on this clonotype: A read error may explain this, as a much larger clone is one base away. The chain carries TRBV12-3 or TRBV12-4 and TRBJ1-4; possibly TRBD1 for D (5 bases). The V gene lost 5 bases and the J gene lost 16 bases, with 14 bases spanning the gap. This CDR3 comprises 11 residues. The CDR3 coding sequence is TGTGCCAGCAGTCCGGGGGTAAGGGGGTTTTTT. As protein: CASSPGVRGFF.

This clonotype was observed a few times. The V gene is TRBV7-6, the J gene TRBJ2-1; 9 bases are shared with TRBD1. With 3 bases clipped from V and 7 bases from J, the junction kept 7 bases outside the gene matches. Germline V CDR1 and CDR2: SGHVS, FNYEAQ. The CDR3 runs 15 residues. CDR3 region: CASSLARTGANEQFF. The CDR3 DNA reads TGTGCCAGCAGCTTGGCTCGGACAGGGGCGAATGAGCAGTTCTTC.